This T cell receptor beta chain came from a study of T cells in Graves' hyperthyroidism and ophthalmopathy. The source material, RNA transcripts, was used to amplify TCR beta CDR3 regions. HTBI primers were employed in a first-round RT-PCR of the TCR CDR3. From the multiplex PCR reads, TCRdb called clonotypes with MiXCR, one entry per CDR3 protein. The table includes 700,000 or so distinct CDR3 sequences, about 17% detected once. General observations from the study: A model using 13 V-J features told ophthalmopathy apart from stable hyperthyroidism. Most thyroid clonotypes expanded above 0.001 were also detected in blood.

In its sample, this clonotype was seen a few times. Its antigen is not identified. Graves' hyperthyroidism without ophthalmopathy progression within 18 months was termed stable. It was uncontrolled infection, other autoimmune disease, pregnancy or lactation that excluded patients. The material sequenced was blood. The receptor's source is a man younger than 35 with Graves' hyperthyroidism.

CDR3 nucleotide sequence: TGTGCCAGCAGTGAGTGGACAGGGAAGGGCGAGCAGTACTTC. Encoded protein: CASSEWTGKGEQYF. V is TRBV2 and J is TRBJ2-7, with 8 bases fitting TRBD1. Looked up from germline, CDR1 is SNHLY and CDR2 is FYNNEI. With V trimmed by 3 bases and J by 6 bases, 7 bases remained unmatched. This CDR3 comprises 14 residues.